This T cell receptor beta chain was retrieved from a study of Ad26.COV2.S vaccination and SARS-CoV-2 variants. Findings and limits, study-wide: Breadth, reportedly substantial, characterized the spike-specific CD8+ and CD4+ T cell responses after vaccination. The TCR breadth and depth analyses may have produced an underestimate of total T cell responses. Vaccine recipients posted higher spike-specific TCR breadth than their placebo counterparts.

TCRdb's copy holds only in-frame clones and misses some; the assay was immunoSEQ multiplex PCR. The data hold 500,000 or so clones, with roughly nine tenths observed a single time. Treatment of the sample: over 15 received Ad26.COV2.S at low or high dose, single or two shots; several received placebo; per-sample allocation not given. At day 63 after the first vaccine or placebo injection, samples were drawn. Concerning this clone: Its antigen remains unidentified.

Specimen: peripheral blood, collected in a trial of Ad26.COV2.S vaccine versus placebo. This clonotype was sampled from a person between 18 and 60 years old who received the Ad26.COV2.S COVID-19 vaccine or a placebo.

The CDR3 bases are TGCAGCGTTGAGAGGGATGGGTACGAGCAGTACTTC. This gives the protein CSVERDGYEQYF. The chain has TRBV29-1 and TRBJ2-7; possibly TRBD2 for D (5 bases). The germline V gene encodes CDR1 SQVTM and CDR2 ANQGSEA. The V end lost 3 bases, the J end lost 4 bases, and 10 bases lay between the germline ends. This CDR3 is 12 amino acids long.